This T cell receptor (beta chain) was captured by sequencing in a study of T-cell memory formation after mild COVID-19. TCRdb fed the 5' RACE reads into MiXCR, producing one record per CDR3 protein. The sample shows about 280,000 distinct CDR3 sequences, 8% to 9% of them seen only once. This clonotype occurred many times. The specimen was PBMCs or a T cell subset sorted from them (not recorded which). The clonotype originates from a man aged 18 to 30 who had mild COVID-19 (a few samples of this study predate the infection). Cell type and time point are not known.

The chain's CDR3 is CASSFFEGGYNEQFF. CDR3 bases: TGTGCCAGCAGCTTCTTCGAGGGGGGCTACAATGAGCAGTTCTTC. The chain combines TRBV11-2 with TRBJ2-1, with D perhaps given as TRBD1 or TRBD2 (6 bases each). V was clipped by 3 bases and J by 3 bases, with 12 bases between them. The CDR3 spans 15 residues. Germline lookup yields CDR1 SGHAT and CDR2 FQNNGV.